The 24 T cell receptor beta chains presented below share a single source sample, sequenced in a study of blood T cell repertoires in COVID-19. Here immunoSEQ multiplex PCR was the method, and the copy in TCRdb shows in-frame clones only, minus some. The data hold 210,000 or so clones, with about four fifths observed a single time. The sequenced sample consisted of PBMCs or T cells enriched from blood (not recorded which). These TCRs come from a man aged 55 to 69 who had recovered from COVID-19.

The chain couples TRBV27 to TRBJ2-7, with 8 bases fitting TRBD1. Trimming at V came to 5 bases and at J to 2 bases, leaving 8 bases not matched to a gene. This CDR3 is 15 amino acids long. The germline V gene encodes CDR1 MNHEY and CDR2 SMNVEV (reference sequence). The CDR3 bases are TGTGCCAGCAGTGCAACAGGGGGTAACGCCTACGAGCAGTACTTC. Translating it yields CASSATGGNAYEQYF.

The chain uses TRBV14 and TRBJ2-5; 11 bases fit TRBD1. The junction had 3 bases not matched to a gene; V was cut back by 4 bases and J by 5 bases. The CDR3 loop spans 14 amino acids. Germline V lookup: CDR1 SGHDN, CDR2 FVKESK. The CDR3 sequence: CASSRTGGFETQYF. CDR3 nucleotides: TGTGCCAGCAGCCGGACAGGGGGCTTTGAGACCCAGTACTTC.

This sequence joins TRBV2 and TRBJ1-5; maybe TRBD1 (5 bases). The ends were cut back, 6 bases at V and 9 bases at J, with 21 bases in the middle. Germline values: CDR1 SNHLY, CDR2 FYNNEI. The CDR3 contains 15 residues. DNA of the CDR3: TGTGCCAGCAGCGTCGCGGGGGGGACCATCTCGCCCCAGCATTTT. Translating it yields CASSVAGGTISPQHF.

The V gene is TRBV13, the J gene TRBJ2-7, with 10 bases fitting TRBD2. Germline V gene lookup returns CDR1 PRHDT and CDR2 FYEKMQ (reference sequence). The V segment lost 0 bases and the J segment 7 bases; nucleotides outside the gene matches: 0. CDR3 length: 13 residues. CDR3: CASSLGLAGEQYF. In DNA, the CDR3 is TGTGCCAGCAGCTTAGGACTAGCGGGAGAGCAGTACTTC.

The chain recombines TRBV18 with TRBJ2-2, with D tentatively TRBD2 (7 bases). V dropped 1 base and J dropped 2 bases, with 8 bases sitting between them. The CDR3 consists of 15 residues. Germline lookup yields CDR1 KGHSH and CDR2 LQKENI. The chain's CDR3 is CASSPRGGNTGELFF. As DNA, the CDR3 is TGTGCCAGCTCACCACGGGGGGGCAACACCGGGGAGCTGTTTTTT. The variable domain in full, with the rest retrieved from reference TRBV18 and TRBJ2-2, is NAGVMQNPRHLVRRRGQEARLRCSPMKGHSHVYWYRQLPEEGLKFMVYLQKENIIDESGMPKERFSAEFPKEGPSILRIQQVVRGDSAAYFCASSPRGGNTGELFFGEGSRLTVL.

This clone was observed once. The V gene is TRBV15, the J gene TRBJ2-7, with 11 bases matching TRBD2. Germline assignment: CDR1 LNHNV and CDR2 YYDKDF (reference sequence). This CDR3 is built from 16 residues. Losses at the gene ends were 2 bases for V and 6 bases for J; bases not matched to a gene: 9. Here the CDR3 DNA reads TGTGCCACCAGCAGATCCCTAGGGACTAGCGGCAGCGAGCAGTACTTC. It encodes CATSRSLGTSGSEQYF.

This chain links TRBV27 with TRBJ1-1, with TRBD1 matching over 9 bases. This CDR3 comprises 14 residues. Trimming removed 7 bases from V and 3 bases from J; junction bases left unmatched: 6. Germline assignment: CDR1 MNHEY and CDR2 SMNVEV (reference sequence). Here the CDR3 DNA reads TGTGCCAGCAATTTGGGACAGGGTCACACTGAAGCTTTCTTT. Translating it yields CASNLGQGHTEAFF.

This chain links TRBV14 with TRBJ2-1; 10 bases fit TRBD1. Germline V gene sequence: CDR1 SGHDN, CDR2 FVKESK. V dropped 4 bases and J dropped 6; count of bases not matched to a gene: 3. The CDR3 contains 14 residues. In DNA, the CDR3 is TGTGCCAGCAGCCTACGGGACAGGGGCAATGAGCAGTTCTTC. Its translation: CASSLRDRGNEQFF.

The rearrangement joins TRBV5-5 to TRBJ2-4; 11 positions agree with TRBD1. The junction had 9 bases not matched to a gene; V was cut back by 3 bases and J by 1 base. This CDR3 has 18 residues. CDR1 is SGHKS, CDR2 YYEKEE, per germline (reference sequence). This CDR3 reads CASSSGQGGSRAKNIQYF. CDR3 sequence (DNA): TGTGCCAGCAGCTCGGGACAGGGGGGTTCGAGGGCCAAAAACATTCAGTACTTC.

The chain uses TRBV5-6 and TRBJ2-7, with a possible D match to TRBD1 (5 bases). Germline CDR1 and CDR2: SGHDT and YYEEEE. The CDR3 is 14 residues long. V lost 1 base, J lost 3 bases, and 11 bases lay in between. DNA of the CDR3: TGTGCCAGCAGCTTGTTCCAGGGATTCTACGAGCAGTACTTC. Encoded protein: CASSLFQGFYEQYF.

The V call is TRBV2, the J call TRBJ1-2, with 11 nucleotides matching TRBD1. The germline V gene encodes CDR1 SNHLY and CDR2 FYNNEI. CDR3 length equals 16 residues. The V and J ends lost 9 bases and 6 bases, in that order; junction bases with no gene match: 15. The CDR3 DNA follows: TGTGCCAGTCGCCGGGACAGGGGGATTATGCCGCATGGCTACACCTTC. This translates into CASRRDRGIMPHGYTF.

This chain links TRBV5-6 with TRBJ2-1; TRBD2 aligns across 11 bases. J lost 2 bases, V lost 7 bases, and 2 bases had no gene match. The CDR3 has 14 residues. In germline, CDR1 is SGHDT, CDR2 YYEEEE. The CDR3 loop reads CASHSGGAYNEQFF. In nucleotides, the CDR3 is TGTGCCAGCCATAGCGGGGGGGCCTACAATGAGCAGTTCTTC.

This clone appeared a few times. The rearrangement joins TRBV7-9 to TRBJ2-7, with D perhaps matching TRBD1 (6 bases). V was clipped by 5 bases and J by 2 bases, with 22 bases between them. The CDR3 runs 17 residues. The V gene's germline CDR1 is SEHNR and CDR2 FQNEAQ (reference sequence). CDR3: CASSLAAGQPKAYEQYF. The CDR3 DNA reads TGTGCCAGCAGCCTCGCAGCCGGACAGCCGAAAGCCTACGAGCAGTACTTC.

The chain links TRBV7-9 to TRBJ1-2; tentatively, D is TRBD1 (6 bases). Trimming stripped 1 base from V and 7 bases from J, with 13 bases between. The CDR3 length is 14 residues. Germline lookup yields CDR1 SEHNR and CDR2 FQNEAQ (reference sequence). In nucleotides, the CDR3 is TGTGCCAGCAGCTTAGGTGGCCAGGGGTCTGGCTACACCTTC. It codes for CASSLGGQGSGYTF.

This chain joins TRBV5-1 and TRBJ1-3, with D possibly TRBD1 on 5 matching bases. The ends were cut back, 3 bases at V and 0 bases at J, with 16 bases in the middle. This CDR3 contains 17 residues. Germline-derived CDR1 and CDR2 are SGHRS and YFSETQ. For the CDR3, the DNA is TGCGCCAGCAGCTCCACAGGCGCCCCCGACTCTGGAAACACCATATATTTT. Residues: CASSSTGAPDSGNTIYF.

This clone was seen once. This chain's CDR3 is CASSQIEFSDTQYF. As DNA, the CDR3 is TGTGCCAGCAGCCAAATAGAATTCTCAGATACGCAGTATTTT. The V and J genes are TRBV14 and TRBJ2-3; D call uncertain. V lost 2 bases, J lost 4 bases, and 10 bases lay in between. Germline CDR1 is SGHDN and CDR2 is FVKESK. CDR3 length: 14 residues.

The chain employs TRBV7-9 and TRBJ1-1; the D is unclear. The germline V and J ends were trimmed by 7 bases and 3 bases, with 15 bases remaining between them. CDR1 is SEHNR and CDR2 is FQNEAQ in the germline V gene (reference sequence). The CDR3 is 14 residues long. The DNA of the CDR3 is TGTGCCAGCAATAGTCCCCCGGGGTACACTGAAGCTTTCTTT. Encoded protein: CASNSPPGYTEAFF.

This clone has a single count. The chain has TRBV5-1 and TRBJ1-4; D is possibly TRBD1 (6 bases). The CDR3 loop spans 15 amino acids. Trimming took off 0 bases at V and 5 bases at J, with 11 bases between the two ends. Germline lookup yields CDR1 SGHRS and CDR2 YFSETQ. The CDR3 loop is CASSLAAGANEKLFF. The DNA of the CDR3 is TGCGCCAGCAGCTTGGCTGCGGGGGCGAATGAAAAACTGTTTTTT. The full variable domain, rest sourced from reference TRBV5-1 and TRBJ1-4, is KAGVTQTPRYLIKTRGQQVTLSCSPISGHRSVSWYQQTPGQGLQFLFEYFSETQRNKGNFPGRFSGRQFSNSRSEMNVSTLELGDSALYLCASSLAAGANEKLFFGSGTQLSVL.

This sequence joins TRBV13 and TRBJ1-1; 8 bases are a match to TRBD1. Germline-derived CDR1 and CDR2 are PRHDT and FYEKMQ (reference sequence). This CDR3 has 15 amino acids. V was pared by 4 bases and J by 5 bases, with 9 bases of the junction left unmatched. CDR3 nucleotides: TGTGCCAGCAGCTATAACGGACAGGGAAGGACTGAAGCTTTCTTT. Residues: CASSYNGQGRTEAFF.

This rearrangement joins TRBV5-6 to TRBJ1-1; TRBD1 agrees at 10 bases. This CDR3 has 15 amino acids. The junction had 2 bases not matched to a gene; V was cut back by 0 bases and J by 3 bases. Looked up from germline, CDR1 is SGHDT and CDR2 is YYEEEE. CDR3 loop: CASSLEGQGYTEAFF. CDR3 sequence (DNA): TGTGCCAGCAGCTTGGAGGGACAGGGGTACACTGAAGCTTTCTTT.

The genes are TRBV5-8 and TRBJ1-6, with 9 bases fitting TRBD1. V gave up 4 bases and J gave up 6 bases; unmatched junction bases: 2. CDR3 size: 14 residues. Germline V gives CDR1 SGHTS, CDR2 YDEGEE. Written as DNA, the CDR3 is TGTGCCAGCAGCGAGGACAGGGGTAATTCACCCCTCCACTTT. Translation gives CASSEDRGNSPLHF.

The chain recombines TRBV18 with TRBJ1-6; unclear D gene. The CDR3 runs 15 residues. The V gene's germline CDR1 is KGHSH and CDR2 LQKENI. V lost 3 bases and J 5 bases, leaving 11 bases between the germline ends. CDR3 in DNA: TGTGCCAGCTCACCGACATTTGATGATAATTCACCCCTCCACTTT. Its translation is CASSPTFDDNSPLHF.

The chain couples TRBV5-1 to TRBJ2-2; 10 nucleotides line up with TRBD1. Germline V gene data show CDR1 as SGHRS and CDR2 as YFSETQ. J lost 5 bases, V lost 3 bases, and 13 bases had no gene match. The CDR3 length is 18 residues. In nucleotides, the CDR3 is TGCGCCAGCAGCTCCACGGGGACCGGGACAGGGGTTACCGGGGAGCTGTTTTTT. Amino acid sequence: CASSSTGTGTGVTGELFF. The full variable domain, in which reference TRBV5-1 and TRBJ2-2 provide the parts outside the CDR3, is KAGVTQTPRYLIKTRGQQVTLSCSPISGHRSVSWYQQTPGQGLQFLFEYFSETQRNKGNFPGRFSGRQFSNSRSEMNVSTLELGDSALYLCASSSTGTGTGVTGELFFGEGSRLTVL.

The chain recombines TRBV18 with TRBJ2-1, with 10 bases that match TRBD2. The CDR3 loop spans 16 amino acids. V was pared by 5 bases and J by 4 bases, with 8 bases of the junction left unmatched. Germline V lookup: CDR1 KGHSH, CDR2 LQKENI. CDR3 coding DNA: TGTGCCAGCTCATCCGCTAGCGGGGGTCAGTACAATGAGCAGTTCTTC. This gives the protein CASSSASGGQYNEQFF.